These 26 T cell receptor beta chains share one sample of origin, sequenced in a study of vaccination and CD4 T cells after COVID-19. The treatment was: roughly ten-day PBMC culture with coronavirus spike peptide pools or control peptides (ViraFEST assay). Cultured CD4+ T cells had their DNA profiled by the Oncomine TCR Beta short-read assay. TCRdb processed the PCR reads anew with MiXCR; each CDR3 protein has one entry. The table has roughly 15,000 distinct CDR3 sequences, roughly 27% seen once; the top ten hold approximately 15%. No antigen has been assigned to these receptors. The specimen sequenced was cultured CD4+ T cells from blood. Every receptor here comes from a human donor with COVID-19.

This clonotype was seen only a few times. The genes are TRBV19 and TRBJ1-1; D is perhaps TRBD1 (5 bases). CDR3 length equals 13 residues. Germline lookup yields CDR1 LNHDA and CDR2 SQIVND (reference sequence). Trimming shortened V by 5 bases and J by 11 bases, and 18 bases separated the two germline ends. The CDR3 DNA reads TGTGCCAGTAGTCCTGGGCTGGAGGGGAAGGCTTTCTTT. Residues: CASSPGLEGKAFF.

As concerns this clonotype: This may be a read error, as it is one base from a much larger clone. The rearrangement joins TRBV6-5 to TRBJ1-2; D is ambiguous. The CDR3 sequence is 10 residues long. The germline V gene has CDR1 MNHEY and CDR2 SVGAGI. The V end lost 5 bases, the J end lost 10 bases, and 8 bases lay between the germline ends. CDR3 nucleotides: TGTGCCAGCAGTAACTTCGACTACACCTTC. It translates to CASSNFDYTF.

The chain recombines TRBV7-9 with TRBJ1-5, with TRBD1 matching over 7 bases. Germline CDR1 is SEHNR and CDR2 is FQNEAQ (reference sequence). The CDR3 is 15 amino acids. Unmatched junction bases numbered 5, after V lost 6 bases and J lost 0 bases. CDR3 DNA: TGTGCCAGCAGTTGGGGACAGAATAGCAATCAGCCCCAGCATTTT. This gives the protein CASSWGQNSNQPQHF.

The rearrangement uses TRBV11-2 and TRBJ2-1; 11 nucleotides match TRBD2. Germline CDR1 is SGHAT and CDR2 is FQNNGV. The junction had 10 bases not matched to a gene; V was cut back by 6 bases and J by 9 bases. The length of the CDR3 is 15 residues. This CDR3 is CASRIDLAGGGEQFF. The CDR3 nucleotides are TGTGCCAGCAGGATAGACCTAGCGGGGGGCGGTGAGCAGTTCTTC.

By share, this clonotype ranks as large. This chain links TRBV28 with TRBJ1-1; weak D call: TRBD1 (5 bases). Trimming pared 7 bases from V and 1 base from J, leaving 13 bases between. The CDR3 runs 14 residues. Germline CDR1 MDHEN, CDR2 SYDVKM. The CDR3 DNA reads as TGTGCCAGCACGCGGCGGGGGTGGAACACTGAAGCTTTCTTT. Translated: CASTRRGWNTEAFF.

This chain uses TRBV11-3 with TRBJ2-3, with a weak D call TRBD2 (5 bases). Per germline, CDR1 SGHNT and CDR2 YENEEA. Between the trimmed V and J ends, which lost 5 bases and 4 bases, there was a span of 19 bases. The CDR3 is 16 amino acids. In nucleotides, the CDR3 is TGTGCCAGCAGCGAACCACTAGTACCCCTCCCAGATACGCAGTATTTT. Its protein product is CASSEPLVPLPDTQYF. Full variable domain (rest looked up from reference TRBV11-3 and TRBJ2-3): EAGVVQSPRYKIIEKKQPVAFWCNPISGHNTLYWYLQNLGQGPELLIRYENEEAVDDSQLPKDRFSAERLKGVDSTLKIQPAELGDSAVYLCASSEPLVPLPDTQYFGPGTRLTVL.

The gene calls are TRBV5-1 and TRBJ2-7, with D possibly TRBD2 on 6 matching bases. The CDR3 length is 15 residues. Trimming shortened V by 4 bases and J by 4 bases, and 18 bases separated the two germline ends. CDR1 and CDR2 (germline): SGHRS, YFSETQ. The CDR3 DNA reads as TGCGCCAGCAGCCTAGCCGCCGGGAGCCTGTACGAGCAGTACTTC. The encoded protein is CASSLAAGSLYEQYF.

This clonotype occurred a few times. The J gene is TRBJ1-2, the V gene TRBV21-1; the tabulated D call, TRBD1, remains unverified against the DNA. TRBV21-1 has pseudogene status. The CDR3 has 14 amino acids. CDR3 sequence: CAPTPGQGDYGYTF. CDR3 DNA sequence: TGTGCCCCCACCCCCGGACAGGGGGATTATGGCTACACCTTC.

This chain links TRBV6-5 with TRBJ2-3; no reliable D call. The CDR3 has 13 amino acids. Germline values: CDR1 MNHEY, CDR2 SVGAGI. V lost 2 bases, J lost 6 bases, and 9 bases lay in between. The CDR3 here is CASSYPPMDTQYF. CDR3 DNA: TGTGCCAGCAGTTACCCCCCTATGGATACGCAGTATTTT.

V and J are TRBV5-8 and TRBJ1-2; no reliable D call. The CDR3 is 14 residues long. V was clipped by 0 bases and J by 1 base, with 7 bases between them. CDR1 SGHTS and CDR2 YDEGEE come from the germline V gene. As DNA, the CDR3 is TGTGCCAGCAGCTTGGGGGGTATTAACTATGGCTACACCTTC. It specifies CASSLGGINYGYTF.

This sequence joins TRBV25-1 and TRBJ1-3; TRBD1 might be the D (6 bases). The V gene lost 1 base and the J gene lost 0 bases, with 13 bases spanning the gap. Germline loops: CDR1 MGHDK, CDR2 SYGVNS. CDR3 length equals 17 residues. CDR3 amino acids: CASSEFDRSFSGNTIYF. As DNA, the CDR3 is TGTGCCAGCAGTGAATTCGACAGGTCCTTCTCTGGAAACACCATATATTTT.

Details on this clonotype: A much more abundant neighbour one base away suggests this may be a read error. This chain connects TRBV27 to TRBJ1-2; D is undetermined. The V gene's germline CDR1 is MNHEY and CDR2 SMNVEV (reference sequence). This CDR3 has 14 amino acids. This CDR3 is CASSLGGVDYGYAF. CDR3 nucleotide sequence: TGTGCCAGCAGTTTAGGTGGGGTAGACTATGGCTACGCCTTC.

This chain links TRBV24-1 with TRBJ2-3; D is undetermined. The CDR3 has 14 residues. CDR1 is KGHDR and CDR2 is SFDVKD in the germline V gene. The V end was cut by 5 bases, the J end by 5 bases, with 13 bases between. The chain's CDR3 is CATSVALGQDTQYF. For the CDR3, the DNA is TGTGCCACCAGTGTCGCACTTGGGCAAGATACGCAGTATTTT.

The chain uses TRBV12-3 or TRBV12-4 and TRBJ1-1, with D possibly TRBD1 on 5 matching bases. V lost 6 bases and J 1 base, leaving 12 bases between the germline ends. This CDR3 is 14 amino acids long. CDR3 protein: CASRTGTANTEAFF. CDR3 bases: TGTGCCAGCAGGACCGGGACCGCGAACACTGAAGCTTTCTTT.

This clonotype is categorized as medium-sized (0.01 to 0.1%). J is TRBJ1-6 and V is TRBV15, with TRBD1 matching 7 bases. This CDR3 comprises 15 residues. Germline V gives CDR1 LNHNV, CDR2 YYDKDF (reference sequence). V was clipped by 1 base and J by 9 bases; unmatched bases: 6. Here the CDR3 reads CATSRGPGQPSPLHF. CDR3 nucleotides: TGTGCCACCAGCAGAGGCCCGGGACAGCCTTCACCCCTCCACTTT.

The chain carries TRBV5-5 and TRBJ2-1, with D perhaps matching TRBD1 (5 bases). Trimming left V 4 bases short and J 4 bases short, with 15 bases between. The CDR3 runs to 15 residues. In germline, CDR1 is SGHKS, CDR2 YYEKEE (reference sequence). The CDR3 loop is CASSLRQTPYNEQFF. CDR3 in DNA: TGTGCCAGCAGCCTACGACAGACCCCTTACAATGAGCAGTTCTTC.

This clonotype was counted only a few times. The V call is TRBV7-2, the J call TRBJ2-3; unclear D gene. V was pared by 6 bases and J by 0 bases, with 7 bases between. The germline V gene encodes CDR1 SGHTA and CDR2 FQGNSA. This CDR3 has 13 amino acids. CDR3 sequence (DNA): TGTGCCAGCAGGGGCGCTAGCACAGATACGCAGTATTTT. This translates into CASRGASTDTQYF.

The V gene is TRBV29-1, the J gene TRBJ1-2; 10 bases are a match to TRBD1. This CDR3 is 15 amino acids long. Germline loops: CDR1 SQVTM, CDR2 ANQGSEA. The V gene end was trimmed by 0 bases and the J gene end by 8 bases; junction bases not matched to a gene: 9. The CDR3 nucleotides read TGCAGCGTTGAAGATCGGGACAGGGGTCTGAGAGGCTACACCTTC. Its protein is CSVEDRDRGLRGYTF.

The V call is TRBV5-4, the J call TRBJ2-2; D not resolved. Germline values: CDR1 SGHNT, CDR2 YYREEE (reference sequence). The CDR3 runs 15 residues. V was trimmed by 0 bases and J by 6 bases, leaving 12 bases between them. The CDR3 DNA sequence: TGTGCCAGCAGCTTGGCCAAAGGGTCGGCCGGGGAGCTGTTTTTT. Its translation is CASSLAKGSAGELFF.

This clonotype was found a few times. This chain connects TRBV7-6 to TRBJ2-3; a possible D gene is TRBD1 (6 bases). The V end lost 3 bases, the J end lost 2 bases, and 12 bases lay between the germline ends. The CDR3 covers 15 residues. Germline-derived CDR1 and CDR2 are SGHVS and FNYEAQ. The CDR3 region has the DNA TGTGCCAGCAGCTTGGGGGCGAGTTTCACAGATACGCAGTATTTT. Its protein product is CASSLGASFTDTQYF.

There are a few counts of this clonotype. The CDR3 loop is CASSLDNSPLHF. The CDR3 DNA reads TGTGCCAGCAGCTTAGACAATTCACCCCTCCACTTT. The chain is built from TRBV7-9 and TRBJ1-6; no reliable D call. The V gene's germline CDR1 is SEHNR and CDR2 FQNEAQ (reference sequence). The CDR3 consists of 12 residues. With 1 base removed from V and 7 bases from J, the gap between germline ends came to 2 bases.

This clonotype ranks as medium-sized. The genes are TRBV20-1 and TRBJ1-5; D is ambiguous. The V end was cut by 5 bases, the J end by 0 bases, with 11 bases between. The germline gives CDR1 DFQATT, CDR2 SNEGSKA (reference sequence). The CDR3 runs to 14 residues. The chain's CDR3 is CSAPSGFSNQPQHF. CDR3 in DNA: TGCAGTGCTCCATCGGGGTTTAGCAATCAGCCCCAGCATTTT.

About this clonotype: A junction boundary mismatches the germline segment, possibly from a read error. The CDR3 DNA follows: TGTACCAGCAGTTACAAGGGGATGGGAGCTTTCTTT. Translating it yields CTSSYKGMGAFF. The chain uses TRBV6-5 and TRBJ1-1; possibly TRBD1 for D (5 bases). Germline V gives CDR1 MNHEY, CDR2 SVGAGI. The CDR3 is 12 amino acids.

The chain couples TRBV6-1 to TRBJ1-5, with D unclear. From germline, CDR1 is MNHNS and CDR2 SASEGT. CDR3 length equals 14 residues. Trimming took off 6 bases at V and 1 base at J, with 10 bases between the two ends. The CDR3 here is CASRGRLSNQPQHF. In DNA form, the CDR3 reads TGTGCCAGCAGGGGGAGGTTGAGCAATCAGCCCCAGCATTTT.

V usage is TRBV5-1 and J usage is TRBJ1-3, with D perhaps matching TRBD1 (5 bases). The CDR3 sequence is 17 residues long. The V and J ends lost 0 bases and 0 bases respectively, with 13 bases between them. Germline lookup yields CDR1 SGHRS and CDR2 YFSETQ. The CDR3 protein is CASSLEGRVASGNTIYF. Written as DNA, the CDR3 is TGCGCCAGCAGCTTGGAGGGGAGGGTGGCCTCTGGAAACACCATATATTTT.

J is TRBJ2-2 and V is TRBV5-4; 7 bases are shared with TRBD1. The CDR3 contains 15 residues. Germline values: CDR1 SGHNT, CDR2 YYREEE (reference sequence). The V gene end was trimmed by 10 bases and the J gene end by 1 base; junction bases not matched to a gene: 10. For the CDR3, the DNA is TGTGCCTCCTCCCCAGGGACAGTGAACACCGGGGAGCTGTTTTTT. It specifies CASSPGTVNTGELFF.